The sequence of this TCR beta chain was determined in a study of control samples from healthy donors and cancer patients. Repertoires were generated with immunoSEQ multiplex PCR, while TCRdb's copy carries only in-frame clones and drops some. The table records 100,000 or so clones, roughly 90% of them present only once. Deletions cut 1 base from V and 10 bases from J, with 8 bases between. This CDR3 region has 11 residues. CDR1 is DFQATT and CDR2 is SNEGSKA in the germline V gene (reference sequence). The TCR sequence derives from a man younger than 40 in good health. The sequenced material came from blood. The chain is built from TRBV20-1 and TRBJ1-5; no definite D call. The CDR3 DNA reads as TGCAGTGCTAGAGGGGGAGGCCCCCAGCATTTT. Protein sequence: CSARGGGPQHF.